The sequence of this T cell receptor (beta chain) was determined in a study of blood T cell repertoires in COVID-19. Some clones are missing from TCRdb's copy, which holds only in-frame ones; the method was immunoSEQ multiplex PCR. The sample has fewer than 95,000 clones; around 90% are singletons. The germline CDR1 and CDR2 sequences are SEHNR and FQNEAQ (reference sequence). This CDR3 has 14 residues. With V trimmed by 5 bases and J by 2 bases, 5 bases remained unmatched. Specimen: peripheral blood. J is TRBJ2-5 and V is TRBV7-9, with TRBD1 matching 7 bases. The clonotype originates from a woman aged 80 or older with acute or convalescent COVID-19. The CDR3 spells CASSPGTVQETQYF. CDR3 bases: TGTGCCAGCAGCCCAGGGACAGTACAAGAGACCCAGTACTTC.